This TCR beta chain was captured in a study of cytomegalovirus exposure and HLA in healthy donors. CDR3 length equals 16 residues. V was trimmed by 3 bases and J by 0 bases, leaving 9 bases between them. CDR1 LNHNV and CDR2 YYDKDF come from the germline V gene (reference sequence). General study results and limits: A later analysis found TCR association rates differed by HLA locus, highest for DRB1 and lowest for HLA-C. Reports indicate that TCR beta sequences accurately predicted the HLA-A and HLA-B alleles of most subjects. Most sequenced TCRs were rare (though some public TCRs occurred in many donors).

A remark on this clone: As yet, its antigen is unknown.

The PCR contained 60 Vbeta and 13 Jbeta primers. The assay was immunoSEQ multiplex PCR, and TCRdb's table has in-frame clones only and misses some. The sample records some 200,000 clones, approximately 70% being singletons. The gene calls are TRBV15 and TRBJ2-6; D is unclear. This TCR was recovered from a man aged 40-55 years in good health and CMV-seropositive. The sample comprised PBMCs. The DNA of the CDR3 is TGTGCCACCAGCAGCGCTACGGGCTCTGGGGCCAACGTCCTGACTTTC. It is translated as CATSSATGSGANVLTF. The entire variable domain, with the rest obtained from reference TRBV15 and TRBJ2-6, is as follows: DAMVIQNPRYQVTQFGKPVTLSCSQTLNHNVMYWYQQKSSQAPKLLFHYYDKDFNNEADTPDNFQSRRPNTSFCFLDIRSPGLGDTAMYLCATSSATGSGANVLTFGAGSRLTVL.